Shown below are 20 T cell receptor beta chains from a single sample sequenced in a study of blood T cell repertoires in COVID-19. The assay was immunoSEQ multiplex PCR, and TCRdb's table has in-frame clones only and misses some. Seen here are roughly 150,000 clones, more than 85% observed once, and the top ten hold over 2%. Sequenced input: peripheral blood. All receptors come from a woman older than 75 with COVID-19, enrolled during active disease.

The rearrangement joins TRBV7-8 to TRBJ2-5; D is unclear. This CDR3 comprises 15 residues. Trimming took 2 bases from V and 1 from J, leaving 11 bases between them. Germline CDR1 reads SGHVS; CDR2 reads FQNEAQ. The CDR3 here is CASSLFDRSQETQYF. For the CDR3, the DNA is TGTGCCAGCAGCTTATTCGACCGGAGCCAAGAGACCCAGTACTTC.

CDR3 bases: TGTGCCAGCTCACCCTCGGCCGGAGTAAATGAGCAGTTCTTC. Translated, it gives CASSPSAGVNEQFF. The rearrangement links TRBV18 to TRBJ2-1; D unclear. Trimming stripped 3 bases from V and 7 bases from J, with 13 bases between. The CDR3 covers 14 residues. Per germline, CDR1 KGHSH and CDR2 LQKENI.

The V gene is TRBV15, the J gene TRBJ2-5; D is unresolved. The germline V gene encodes CDR1 LNHNV and CDR2 YYDKDF (reference sequence). Trimming removed 0 bases from V and 5 bases from J, with 7 bases in between. The CDR3 is 13 amino acids. The CDR3 DNA sequence: TGTGCCACCAGCAGAGACGTGAGCGAGACCCAGTACTTC. Amino acid sequence: CATSRDVSETQYF. Filled out from reference TRBV15 and TRBJ2-5, the complete variable domain reads DAMVIQNPRYQVTQFGKPVTLSCSQTLNHNVMYWYQQKSSQAPKLLFHYYDKDFNNEADTPDNFQSRRPNTSFCFLDIRSPGLGDTAMYLCATSRDVSETQYFGPGTRLLVL.

This clone was seen only once. This rearrangement joins TRBV19 to TRBJ1-4; 7 bases map to TRBD1. V lost 3 bases to trimming and J lost 7 bases; unmatched junction nucleotides: 8. The CDR3 sequence is 15 residues long. CDR1 is LNHDA and CDR2 is SQIVND in the germline V gene (reference sequence). CDR3 bases: TGTGCCAGTAGTATGGGAGACAGGGTCCCTGAAAAACTGTTTTTT. This encodes CASSMGDRVPEKLFF. Looking up the rest from reference TRBV19 and TRBJ1-4 gives the full variable domain: DGGITQSPKYLFRKEGQNVTLSCEQNLNHDAMYWYRQDPGQGLRLIYYSQIVNDFQKGDIAEGYSVSREKKESFPLTVTSAQKNPTAFYLCASSMGDRVPEKLFFGSGTQLSVL.

This clone has more than one count but fewer than ten. The chain uses TRBV19 and TRBJ1-5; 7 nucleotides match TRBD1. V shed 2 bases, J shed 6 bases, and the junction held 7 bases outside the gene matches. Germline lookup yields CDR1 LNHDA and CDR2 SQIVND (reference sequence). CDR3 length: 15 residues. For the CDR3, the DNA is TGTGCCAGTAGTATAATCGACAGGGCTGGTCAGCCCCAGCATTTT. Translating it yields CASSIIDRAGQPQHF. Drawing the rest from reference TRBV19 and TRBJ1-5, the complete variable domain is DGGITQSPKYLFRKEGQNVTLSCEQNLNHDAMYWYRQDPGQGLRLIYYSQIVNDFQKGDIAEGYSVSREKKESFPLTVTSAQKNPTAFYLCASSIIDRAGQPQHFGDGTRLSIL.

DNA for the CDR3: TGTGCCACCAAGCACCCTGAGATGAACACTGAAGCTTTCTTT. Encoded protein: CATKHPEMNTEAFF. The chain combines TRBV6-5 with TRBJ1-1; D unclear. This CDR3 is 14 amino acids long. Germline loops: CDR1 MNHEY, CDR2 SVGAGI. Deletions cut 10 bases from V and 0 bases from J, with 15 bases between.

The V gene is TRBV7-2, the J gene TRBJ2-7; a weak D match, TRBD2 (5 bases). CDR1 is SGHTA and CDR2 is FQGNSA in the germline V gene. V lost 1 base and J 3 bases, leaving 13 bases between the germline ends. CDR3 length: 15 residues. The DNA of the CDR3 is TGTGCCAGCAGCTTAGTTGTAGCGATAGGCTACGAGCAGTACTTC. Encoded protein: CASSLVVAIGYEQYF.

V and J are TRBV29-1 and TRBJ2-3, with TRBD2 matching 11 bases. The ends lost 6 bases at V and 6 bases at J; junction bases unmatched: 8. CDR1 and CDR2 from the germline V gene are SQVTM and ANQGSEA. This CDR3 is 14 amino acids long. The CDR3 protein is CSVTTSGRVDTQYF. The CDR3 region has the DNA TGCAGCGTGACCACTAGCGGGAGAGTTGATACGCAGTATTTT.

This clone was recorded once. The V and J genes are TRBV5-1 and TRBJ2-1, with 7 positions matching TRBD2. Looked up from germline, CDR1 is SGHRS and CDR2 is YFSETQ. V dropped 5 bases and J dropped 6; count of bases not matched to a gene: 2. CDR3 size: 12 residues. In DNA, the CDR3 is TGCGCCAGCAGTCAGCGGGGCAATGAGCAGTTCTTC. As protein: CASSQRGNEQFF.

This clone came up once. The chain combines TRBV6-2 or TRBV6-3 with TRBJ2-1; 11 nucleotides line up with TRBD2. The CDR3 extends over 20 amino acids. V shed 4 bases and J 0 bases; nucleotides not matched to a gene: 14. The germline V gene has CDR1 MNHEY and CDR2 SVGEGT. The CDR3 region has the DNA TGTGCCAGCAGTTCAAGACTAGCGGGAAAAGAACCAAGCTCCTACAATGAGCAGTTCTTC. Translation gives CASSSRLAGKEPSSYNEQFF.

This chain links TRBV4-2 with TRBJ2-1; 12 positions match TRBD2. After removal of 1 base from V and 5 bases from J, the junction contained 0 bases not matched to a gene. The CDR3 loop spans 15 amino acids. Germline loops: CDR1 LGHNA, CDR2 YNFKEQ. This CDR3 is CASSQGTSGDNEQFF. CDR3 bases: TGTGCCAGCAGCCAAGGGACTAGCGGGGACAATGAGCAGTTCTTC.

This sequence joins TRBV27 and TRBJ2-6; a possible D gene is TRBD2 (6 bases). From germline, CDR1 is MNHEY and CDR2 SMNVEV (reference sequence). The CDR3 covers 18 residues. V dropped 3 bases and J dropped 0 bases, with 15 bases sitting between them. CDR3 bases: TGTGCCAGCAGTTTGCGGGGTCAGGGTCTCTCTGGGGCCAACGTCCTGACTTTC. It encodes CASSLRGQGLSGANVLTF.

The V gene is TRBV28, the J gene TRBJ1-1; the D is unclear. Per germline, CDR1 MDHEN and CDR2 SYDVKM. V was shortened by 8 bases and J by 2 bases, with 15 bases between the two germline ends. The CDR3 is 14 residues long. The CDR3 coding sequence is TGTGCCAGCCACTGGACTGACGGAAACACTGAAGCTTTCTTT. This encodes CASHWTDGNTEAFF.

The V call is TRBV6-5, the J call TRBJ2-7; D gene uncertain. The CDR3 is made up of 13 amino acids. Germline CDR1 reads MNHEY; CDR2 reads SVGAGI. V was cut by 7 bases and J by 2 bases, with 12 bases left in between. The CDR3 is CASISLSTYEQYF. The CDR3 nucleotides read TGTGCCAGCATTTCCCTGAGTACCTACGAGCAGTACTTC.

The rearrangement links TRBV3-1 (or the pseudogene TRBV3-2) to TRBJ2-5, with 8 positions matching TRBD1. Germline V lookup: CDR1 LGHDT, CDR2 YNNKEL (reference sequence). V lost 4 bases to trimming and J lost 2 bases; unmatched junction nucleotides: 12. CDR3 length: 17 residues. The CDR3 region is CASSPNVPDRGQETQYF. The CDR3 DNA reads TGTGCCAGCAGCCCAAACGTACCCGACAGGGGACAAGAGACCCAGTACTTC.

The CDR3 nucleotides are TGTGCCAGCAGCTTGGACGGAAGGAGAGGAAACACCATATATTTT. Protein sequence: CASSLDGRRGNTIYF. The chain is built from TRBV5-6 and TRBJ1-3; no definite D call. The CDR3 has 15 residues. The ends were cut back, 0 bases at V and 4 bases at J, with 11 bases in the middle. Germline V gives CDR1 SGHDT, CDR2 YYEEEE.

The chain has TRBV10-3 and TRBJ1-4; D remains ambiguous. Germline CDR1 and CDR2: ENHRY and SYGVKD. CDR3 length equals 13 residues. Trimming removed 7 bases at V and 0 bases at J, with 6 bases between. CDR3 residues: CAINGATNEKLFF. The CDR3 bases are TGTGCCATCAACGGGGCAACTAATGAAAAACTGTTTTTT.

The V call is TRBV18, the J call TRBJ1-6, with 8 bases fitting TRBD1. Germline CDR1 and CDR2: KGHSH and LQKENI. There are 16 residues in the CDR3. V lost 2 bases and J lost 8; bases outside the gene matches: 8. CDR3 sequence reads: CASSPSPRGLDSPLHF. The CDR3 nucleotides read TGTGCCAGCTCACCAAGCCCCAGGGGGCTGGATTCACCCCTCCACTTT.

The chain carries TRBV18 and TRBJ1-3, with no clear D. The CDR3 length is 14 residues. V lost 5 bases and J lost 0, with 8 bases in between. Germline V gives CDR1 KGHSH, CDR2 LQKENI. CDR3 sequence (DNA): TGTGCCAGCTCAGTTGACAACTCTGGAAACACCATATATTTT. This sequence encodes CASSVDNSGNTIYF.

The CDR3 DNA follows: TGTGCCACCAGTGAAAGGGGACTAGCGGGAGTTGAGACCCAGTACTTC. Encoded protein: CATSERGLAGVETQYF. The chain joins TRBV24-1 to TRBJ2-5, with TRBD2 matching over 14 bases. V lost 4 bases, J lost 5 bases, and 5 bases stayed unmatched. This CDR3 contains 16 residues. The germline gives CDR1 KGHDR, CDR2 SFDVKD.